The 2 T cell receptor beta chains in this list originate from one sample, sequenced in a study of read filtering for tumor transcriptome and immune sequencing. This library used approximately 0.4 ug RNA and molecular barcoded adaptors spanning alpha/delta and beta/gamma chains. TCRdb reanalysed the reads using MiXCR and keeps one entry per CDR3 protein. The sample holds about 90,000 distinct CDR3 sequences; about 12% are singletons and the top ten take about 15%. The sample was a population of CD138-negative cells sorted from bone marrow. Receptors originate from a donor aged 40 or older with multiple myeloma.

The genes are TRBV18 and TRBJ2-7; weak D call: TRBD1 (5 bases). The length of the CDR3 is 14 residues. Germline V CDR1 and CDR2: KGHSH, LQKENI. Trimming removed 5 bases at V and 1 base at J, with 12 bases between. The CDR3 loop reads CASSRGGPSYEQYF. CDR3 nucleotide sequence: TGTGCCAGCTCAAGGGGCGGCCCGTCCTACGAGCAGTACTTC.

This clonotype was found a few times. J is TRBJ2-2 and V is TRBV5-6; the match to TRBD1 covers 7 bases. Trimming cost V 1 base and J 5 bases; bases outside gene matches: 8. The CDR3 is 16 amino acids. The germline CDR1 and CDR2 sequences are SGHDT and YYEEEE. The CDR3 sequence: CASSLRSGGMTGELFF. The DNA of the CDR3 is TGTGCCAGCAGCTTGCGGTCAGGGGGTATGACCGGGGAGCTGTTTTTT.